Below are 30 T cell receptor beta chains sequenced from a single sample in a study of T-cell reconstitution after alpha-beta-depleted transplantation in children. Preparing the TCRbeta library involved the use of unique molecular identifiers. MiXCR was run by TCRdb on the PCR reads, yielding one entry per CDR3 protein. The sample lists roughly 200,000 distinct CDR3 sequences, approximately 9% occurring once. Specimen: PBMCs from the stem cell graft donor, collected from the stem cell graft. All receptors derive from a human donor who donated a stem cell graft to a child with acute lymphoblastic leukemia.

The chain couples TRBV30 to TRBJ2-2; perhaps TRBD1 as D (6 bases). This CDR3 region has 15 residues. Germline CDR1 GTSNPN, CDR2 SVGIG (reference sequence). V lost 2 bases, J lost 3 bases, and 13 bases lay in between. In DNA, the CDR3 is TGTGCCTGGAGTTCCGGAGAGGGGGACACCGGGGAGCTGTTTTTT. Protein sequence: CAWSSGEGDTGELFF.

The sample holds many counts of this clonotype. The rearrangement uses TRBV10-3 and TRBJ1-5; 8 nucleotides agree with TRBD1. Unmatched junction bases numbered 7, after V lost 6 bases and J lost 3 bases. Germline V gives CDR1 ENHRY, CDR2 SYGVKD. This CDR3 contains 15 residues. CDR3 residues: CAISLGTGDNQPQHF. As DNA, the CDR3 is TGTGCCATCAGCCTCGGGACAGGAGACAATCAGCCCCAGCATTTT.

This clonotype was detected ten times or more. The chain employs TRBV7-8 and TRBJ1-6, with 7 bases aligning to TRBD1. Trimming removed 5 bases from V and 8 bases from J; junction bases left unmatched: 12. CDR1 is SGHVS, CDR2 FQNEAQ, per germline. The CDR3 consists of 16 residues. CDR3 coding DNA: TGTGCCAGCAGCGATACTCCGGGACAGATGGATTCACCCCTCCACTTT. It encodes CASSDTPGQMDSPLHF.

The gene calls are TRBV6-2 or TRBV6-3 and TRBJ1-5; 7 bases line up with TRBD1. The CDR3 totals 15 residues. Germline V gene sequence: CDR1 MNHEY, CDR2 SVGEGT. Unmatched junction bases numbered 4, after V lost 4 bases and J lost 1 base. The CDR3 DNA follows: TGTGCCAGCAGTTCCCCGGGACAGAGCAATCAGCCCCAGCATTTT. This translates into CASSSPGQSNQPQHF.

This clonotype has ten or more counts. The chain links TRBV2 to TRBJ1-2; D is possibly TRBD1 (5 bases). This CDR3 contains 13 residues. Between the trimmed V and J ends, which lost 4 bases and 1 base, there was a span of 7 bases. Germline V gene sequence: CDR1 SNHLY, CDR2 FYNNEI. CDR3 loop: CASSVGVNYGYTF. The CDR3 DNA reads TGTGCCAGCAGTGTGGGGGTTAACTATGGCTACACCTTC.

This clonotype came up a few times. The chain has TRBV5-1 and TRBJ1-5, with D hard to call. The V and J ends lost 0 bases and 4 bases respectively, with 8 bases between them. Germline loops: CDR1 SGHRS, CDR2 YFSETQ. The CDR3 is 14 residues long. The CDR3 nucleotides read TGCGCCAGCAGCTTGGGGGAACCTAATCAGCCCCAGCATTTT. Its protein product is CASSLGEPNQPQHF.

This chain joins TRBV29-1 and TRBJ2-7; TRBD1 aligns across 7 bases. The CDR3 is made up of 14 amino acids. Germline CDR1 and CDR2: SQVTM and ANQGSEA. J lost 3 bases, V lost 4 bases, and 9 bases had no gene match. CDR3 bases: TGCAGCGTTGTCGGGGACAGAAAGTTCTACGAGCAGTACTTC. Protein product: CSVVGDRKFYEQYF.

To note about this clonotype: No conserved phenylalanine or tryptophan ends this CDR3, so it is likely a read error. The chain is built from TRBV5-1 and TRBJ1-1; TRBD1 is a possible D gene (5 bases). Germline V gene lookup returns CDR1 SGHRS and CDR2 YFSETQ. Between the trimmed V and J ends, which lost 4 bases and 7 bases, there was a span of 8 bases. The CDR3 runs to 11 residues. The CDR3 sequence is CASSEDSEAFV. DNA for the CDR3: TGCGCCAGCAGCGAAGACAGTGAAGCTTTCGTT.

This clonotype was observed a few times. This chain uses TRBV7-6 with TRBJ2-5, with 12 positions matching TRBD2. V was pared by 1 base and J by 5 bases, with 8 bases of the junction left unmatched. Germline V gene sequence: CDR1 SGHVS, CDR2 FNYEAQ. The CDR3 is 17 amino acids. CDR3 sequence reads: CASSLEASGGAEETQYF. CDR3 in DNA: TGTGCCAGCAGCTTAGAGGCTAGCGGGGGGGCCGAGGAGACCCAGTACTTC.

This clonotype was observed a handful of times. The V call is TRBV6-1, the J call TRBJ2-1; 8 bases agree with TRBD2. V lost 6 bases, J lost 7 bases, and 8 bases stayed unmatched. CDR1 is MNHNS, CDR2 SASEGT, per germline. This CDR3 comprises 14 residues. CDR3 coding DNA: TGTGCCAGCAGAACGCCCGGGACTAGGAATGAGCAGTTCTTC. As protein: CASRTPGTRNEQFF.

About this clonotype: This may stem from a read error, because a much larger clone lies one nucleotide away. The chain joins TRBV5-1 to TRBJ2-2; TRBD2 is a possible D gene (6 bases). The CDR3 is made up of 17 amino acids. V was cut by 3 bases and J by 6 bases, with 21 bases left in between. Germline V CDR1 and CDR2: SGHRS, YFSETQ. CDR3 in DNA: TGCGCCAGCAGCTCCGACGCGGGCGGGGCTAAGTCCGGGGAGCTGTTTTTT. It yields the protein CASSSDAGGAKSGELFF.

The table lists this clonotype with a few counts. The V gene is TRBV4-3, the J gene TRBJ2-7, with a weak D call TRBD1 (7 bases). The CDR3 is 18 residues long. Trimming shortened V by 4 bases and J by 0 bases, and 22 bases separated the two germline ends. CDR1 and CDR2 from the germline V gene are LGHNA and YSLEER. The CDR3 here is CASSPGGFAGKGSYEQYF. CDR3 in DNA: TGCGCCAGCAGCCCAGGGGGTTTCGCGGGGAAGGGCTCCTACGAGCAGTACTTC.

J is TRBJ1-1 and V is TRBV5-1, with 9 bases matching TRBD1. The V and J ends lost 5 bases and 8 bases, in that order; junction bases with no gene match: 4. CDR1 is SGHRS and CDR2 is YFSETQ in the germline V gene. This CDR3 has 12 amino acids. The CDR3 DNA sequence: TGCGCCAGCAGGGACAGGGGATGGGAAGCTTTCTTT. Translation gives CASRDRGWEAFF.

This clonotype has ten or more counts. This rearrangement joins TRBV7-6 to TRBJ2-7; D uncertain. Germline V gene sequence: CDR1 SGHVS, CDR2 FNYEAQ. Trimming pared 0 bases from V and 4 bases from J, leaving 10 bases between. The CDR3 length is 14 residues. The CDR3 nucleotides read TGTGCCAGCAGCTTAGCGCATGGGCTATACGAGCAGTACTTC. This codes for CASSLAHGLYEQYF.

Many counts were recorded for this clonotype. The chain combines TRBV6-6 with TRBJ2-7; D possibly corresponds to TRBD2 (5 bases). The CDR3 has 13 residues. Trimming took off 4 bases at V and 6 bases at J, with 13 bases between the two ends. Germline V gene lookup returns CDR1 MNHNY and CDR2 SVGAGI (reference sequence). The CDR3 DNA sequence: TGTGCCAGCAGTTTCGAACCGGGGAGCGAGCAGTACTTC. It encodes CASSFEPGSEQYF.

This clonotype came up a few times. The V call is TRBV5-5, the J call TRBJ1-6, with D possibly matching TRBD1 (6 bases). The CDR3 has 16 amino acids. V was pared by 2 bases and J by 9 bases, with 18 bases between. Germline V CDR1 and CDR2: SGHKS, YYEKEE (reference sequence). CDR3 region: CASSFSFSGGGSPLHF. In DNA, the CDR3 is TGTGCCAGCAGCTTTAGTTTTTCTGGGGGCGGTTCACCCCTCCACTTT.

This clonotype showed up many times. CDR3 loop: CASSYGQYTEAFF. CDR3 nucleotides: TGCGCCAGCAGCTACGGACAGTACACTGAAGCTTTCTTT. The chain employs TRBV5-1 and TRBJ1-1; D may be TRBD1 (6 bases). Germline V gives CDR1 SGHRS, CDR2 YFSETQ. Trimming took 3 bases from V and 3 from J, leaving 9 bases between them. The CDR3 has 13 residues.

This clonotype has ten or more counts. The chain couples TRBV5-6 to TRBJ2-2; the D call may be TRBD1 or TRBD2 (5 bases each). The CDR3 totals 16 residues. The germline V gene encodes CDR1 SGHDT and CDR2 YYEEEE. V lost 4 bases and J lost 5, with 18 bases in between. The CDR3 region is CASSPLMGRSTGELFF. The CDR3 DNA reads as TGTGCCAGCAGCCCCCTAATGGGACGGTCAACCGGGGAGCTGTTTTTT.

This clonotype was seen more than once but under ten times. The V call is TRBV20-1, the J call TRBJ2-5; possibly TRBD1 or TRBD2 for D (6 bases each). The CDR3 runs to 16 residues. V was trimmed by 1 base and J by 5 bases, leaving 20 bases between them. Germline V gives CDR1 DFQATT, CDR2 SNEGSKA (reference sequence). The CDR3 DNA is TGCAGTGCTAGAGGGGGGGCTGGAGGGGCTCGGGAGACCCAGTACTTC. Protein: CSARGGAGGARETQYF.

The chain has TRBV5-1 and TRBJ2-3, with D perhaps matching TRBD1 (6 bases). V was shortened by 4 bases and J by 2 bases, with 17 bases between the two germline ends. Germline values: CDR1 SGHRS, CDR2 YFSETQ. This CDR3 comprises 16 residues. DNA for the CDR3: TGCGCCAGCAGCCATGGTGTACAGGGCAACACAGATACGCAGTATTTT. Translation gives CASSHGVQGNTDTQYF.

J is TRBJ1-5 and V is TRBV20-1; 9 nucleotides line up with TRBD1. This CDR3 region has 14 residues. The V and J ends lost 3 bases and 4 bases, in that order; junction bases with no gene match: 4. Germline assignment: CDR1 DFQATT and CDR2 SNEGSKA (reference sequence). DNA for the CDR3: TGCAGTGCTAGGAGGGACAGGGCAAATCAGCCCCAGCATTTT. It encodes CSARRDRANQPQHF.

This clonotype came up many times. The chain joins TRBV20-1 to TRBJ1-6; D perhaps matches TRBD1 (6 bases). In germline, CDR1 is DFQATT, CDR2 SNEGSKA (reference sequence). Between the trimmed V and J ends, which lost 0 bases and 7 bases, there was a span of 13 bases. There are 15 residues in the CDR3. The DNA of the CDR3 is TGCAGTGCTAGAGATTCACAGGGAAGGAATTCACCCCTCCACTTT. Protein sequence: CSARDSQGRNSPLHF.

Many counts were recorded for this clonotype. V usage is TRBV15 and J usage is TRBJ2-7, with 9 bases fitting TRBD1. V was pared by 3 bases and J by 1 base, with 7 bases of the junction left unmatched. The germline V gene encodes CDR1 LNHNV and CDR2 YYDKDF (reference sequence). The CDR3 totals 16 residues. In DNA, the CDR3 is TGTGCCACCAGCAGGGGCGTGGGACAGGGTTCCTACGAGCAGTACTTC. It yields the protein CATSRGVGQGSYEQYF.

The V call is TRBV10-3, the J call TRBJ1-2; 11 bases map to TRBD1. V gave up 4 bases and J gave up 7 bases; unmatched junction bases: 2. Germline V gene lookup returns CDR1 ENHRY and CDR2 SYGVKD. This CDR3 has 13 residues. The CDR3 protein is CAISGTGGFGYTF. In nucleotides, the CDR3 is TGTGCCATCAGTGGGACAGGGGGCTTTGGCTACACCTTC.

This CDR3 reads CSVVEGGDQPQHF. DNA for the CDR3: TGCAGCGTGGTCGAGGGTGGCGATCAGCCCCAGCATTTT. V gene TRBV29-1 combines with J gene TRBJ1-5; no clear D gene. The germline CDR1 and CDR2 sequences are SQVTM and ANQGSEA. The CDR3 loop spans 13 amino acids. The V and J ends lost 6 bases and 5 bases respectively, with 14 bases between them.

This clonotype was seen at least ten times. The chain uses TRBV20-1 and TRBJ2-1; 7 bases line up with TRBD1. Germline loops: CDR1 DFQATT, CDR2 SNEGSKA (reference sequence). Unmatched junction bases numbered 7, after V lost 6 bases and J lost 8 bases. The CDR3 runs to 12 residues. CDR3 loop: CSADRVIYEQFF. Written as DNA, the CDR3 is TGCAGTGCAGACAGGGTTATCTATGAGCAGTTCTTC.

The table lists this clonotype with many counts. The chain has TRBV12-3 or TRBV12-4 and TRBJ2-6; 7 bases map to TRBD1. This CDR3 is built from 17 residues. After removal of 5 bases from V and 3 bases from J, the junction contained 10 bases not matched to a gene. CDR3 protein: CASSKSRQGFGANVLTF. CDR3 DNA sequence: TGTGCCAGCAGTAAGTCGCGACAGGGTTTTGGGGCCAACGTCCTGACTTTC.

In this sample, this clonotype turned up a few times. The genes are TRBV5-1 and TRBJ2-1, with no clear D. The V end lost 5 bases, the J end lost 0 bases, and 15 bases lay between the germline ends. This CDR3 is 16 amino acids long. CDR1 is SGHRS, CDR2 YFSETQ, per germline. This CDR3 reads CASSLAPSSSYNEQFF. CDR3 bases: TGCGCCAGCAGTCTCGCTCCCTCGAGCTCCTACAATGAGCAGTTCTTC.

This clonotype was observed at least ten times. This chain links TRBV27 with TRBJ1-6; D is uncertain. This CDR3 contains 12 residues. In germline, CDR1 is MNHEY, CDR2 SMNVEV (reference sequence). Trimming took off 3 bases at V and 7 bases at J, with 4 bases between the two ends. The CDR3 region has the DNA TGTGCCAGCAGTTTTAACAATTCACCCCTCCACTTT. Residues: CASSFNNSPLHF.

The rearrangement links TRBV11-2 to TRBJ1-1, with 9 bases lining up with TRBD1. The germline gives CDR1 SGHAT, CDR2 FQNNGV. CDR3 length: 15 amino acids. The V gene end was trimmed by 3 bases and the J gene end by 1 base; junction bases not matched to a gene: 3. CDR3 in amino acids: CASSFPGQGNTEAFF. CDR3 DNA: TGTGCCAGCAGCTTTCCGGGACAGGGGAACACTGAAGCTTTCTTT.